The clone carrying this T cell receptor (beta chain) was found a few times. Its antigen is not known. This entry belongs to a study of T cell repertoires in cytomegalovirus infection. From the reads, TCRdb called clonotypes with MiXCR, one entry per CDR3 protein. The table shows approximately 730,000 distinct CDR3 sequences, with about 28% occurring only once. V lost 7 bases and J 2 bases, leaving 20 bases between the germline ends. This CDR3 has 17 residues. Germline CDR1 is LNHDA and CDR2 is SQIVND (reference sequence). Sequences were derived from cultured CD8+ T cells from PBMCs, sampled from culture after CMV antigen stimulation. The clonotype was recovered from a human donor in good health (CMV status not recorded). Some clones in this sample may be carry-over from other donors' samples. The gene calls are TRBV19 and TRBJ2-2, with D tentatively TRBD2 (7 bases). CDR3 amino acids: CASTLWEGEPNTGELFF. The CDR3 DNA is TGTGCCAGTACCCTATGGGAGGGGGAACCTAACACCGGGGAGCTGTTTTTT.